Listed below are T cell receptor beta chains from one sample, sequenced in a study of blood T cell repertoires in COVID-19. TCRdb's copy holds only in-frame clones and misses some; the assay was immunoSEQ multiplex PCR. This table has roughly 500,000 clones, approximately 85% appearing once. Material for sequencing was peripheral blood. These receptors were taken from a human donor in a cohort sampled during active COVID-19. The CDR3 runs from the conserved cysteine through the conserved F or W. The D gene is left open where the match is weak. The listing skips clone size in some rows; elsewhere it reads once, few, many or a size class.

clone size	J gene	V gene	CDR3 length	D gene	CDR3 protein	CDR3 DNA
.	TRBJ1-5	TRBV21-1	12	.	CASSKKGGPQHF	TGTGCCAGCAGCAAAAAAGGGGGGCCCCAGCATTTT
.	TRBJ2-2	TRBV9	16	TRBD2	CASSVALAVNTGELFF	TGTGCCAGCAGCGTAGCCCTAGCGGTGAACACCGGGGAGCTGTTTTTT
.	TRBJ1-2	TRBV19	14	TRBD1	CASTTRGLYYGYTF	TGTGCCAGTACCACCAGGGGGCTTTACTATGGCTACACCTTC
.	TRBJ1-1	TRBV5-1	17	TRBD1	CASSSRLTGLKNTEAFF	TGCGCCAGCAGCTCCCGATTGACAGGGCTGAAGAACACTGAAGCTTTCTTT
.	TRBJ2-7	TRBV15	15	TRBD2	CATSRPGLGDYEQYF	TGTGCCACCAGCAGACCGGGACTAGGGGACTACGAGCAGTACTTC
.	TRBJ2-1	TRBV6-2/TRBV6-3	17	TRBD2	CASSYSSSGGDYNEQFF	TGTGCCAGCAGTTACTCGAGTAGCGGGGGAGACTACAATGAGCAGTTCTTC
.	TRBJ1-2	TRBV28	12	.	CASTTLGDGYTF	TGTGCCAGCACCACTCTAGGGGATGGCTACACCTTC
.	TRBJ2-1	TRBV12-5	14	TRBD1	CASGGTGVADEQFF	TGTGCTAGTGGCGGGACAGGGGTTGCCGATGAGCAGTTCTTC
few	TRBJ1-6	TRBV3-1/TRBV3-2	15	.	CASSPRGGTNSPLHF	TGTGCCAGCAGCCCTCGGGGGGGGACTAATTCACCCCTCCACTTT
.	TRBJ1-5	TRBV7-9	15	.	CASSLGTGLDQPQHF	TGTGCCAGCAGCTTAGGTACAGGGCTTGATCAGCCCCAGCATTTT
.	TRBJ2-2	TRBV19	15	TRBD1	CASSAGQGLYGELFF	TGTGCCAGTAGTGCCGGACAGGGGTTATACGGGGAGCTGTTTTTT
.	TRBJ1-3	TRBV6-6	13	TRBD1	CASSLGGGNTIYF	TGTGCCAGCAGCTTAGGGGGCGGAAACACCATATATTTT
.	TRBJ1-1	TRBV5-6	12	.	CASSRRDPEAFF	TGTGCCAGCAGCCGCAGGGATCCTGAAGCTTTCTTT
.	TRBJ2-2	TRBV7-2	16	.	CASSLVLSLDTGELFF	TGTGCCAGCAGCTTAGTACTCTCCCTGGACACCGGGGAGCTGTTTTTT
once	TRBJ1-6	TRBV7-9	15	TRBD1	CASSPRQGDNSPLHF	TGTGCCAGCAGCCCACGACAGGGTGATAATTCACCCCTCCACTTT
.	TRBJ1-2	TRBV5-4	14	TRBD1	CASSQGQGNYGYTF	TGTGCCAGCAGCCAGGGACAGGGGAACTATGGCTACACCTTC
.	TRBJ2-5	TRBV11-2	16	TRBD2	CASSLGLAGGQETQYF	TGTGCCAGCAGCTTAGGGTTAGCGGGAGGCCAAGAGACCCAGTACTTC
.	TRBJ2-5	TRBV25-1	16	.	CASSDGWGPNRETQYF	TGTGCCAGCAGTGATGGGTGGGGCCCTAACAGGGAGACCCAGTACTTC
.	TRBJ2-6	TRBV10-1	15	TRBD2	CASSSGVSGANVLTF	TGCGCCAGCAGCAGCGGGGTATCTGGGGCCAACGTCCTGACTTTC
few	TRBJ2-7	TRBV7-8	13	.	CASSIGSSYEQYF	TGTGCCAGCAGCATCGGTAGCTCCTACGAGCAGTACTTC
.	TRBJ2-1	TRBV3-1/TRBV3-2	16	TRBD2	CASSQFVAGVSNEQFF	TGTGCCAGCAGCCAATTTGTAGCGGGAGTGTCCAATGAGCAGTTCTTC
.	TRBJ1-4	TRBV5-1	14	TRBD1	CASSRDSWNEKLFF	TGCGCCAGCAGCCGGGACAGCTGGAATGAAAAACTGTTTTTT
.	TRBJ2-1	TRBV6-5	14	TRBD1	CASTRTGGTNEQFF	TGTGCCAGCACGAGGACAGGGGGAACCAATGAGCAGTTCTTC
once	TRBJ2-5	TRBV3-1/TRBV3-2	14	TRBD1	CASSQLGTEFAQYF	TGTGCCAGCAGCCAATTGGGGACAGAATTCGCCCAGTACTTC
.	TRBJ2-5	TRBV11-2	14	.	CASSLLGQSGTQYF	TGTGCCAGCAGCTTACTCGGGCAGAGCGGGACCCAGTACTTC
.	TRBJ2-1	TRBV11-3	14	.	CASSLGGGNAEQFF	TGTGCCAGCAGCTTAGGAGGGGGAAACGCTGAGCAGTTCTTC
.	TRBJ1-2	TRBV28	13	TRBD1	CASSLGQTYGYTF	TGTGCCAGCAGTTTGGGACAGACGTATGGCTACACCTTC
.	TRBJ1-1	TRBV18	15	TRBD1	CASSPATGRNTEAFF	TGTGCCAGCTCACCCGCGACAGGGCGGAACACTGAAGCTTTCTTT
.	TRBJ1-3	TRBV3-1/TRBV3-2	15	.	CASSRSGVSGNTIYF	TGTGCCAGCAGCCGCTCCGGAGTTTCTGGAAACACCATATATTTT
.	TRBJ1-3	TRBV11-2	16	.	CASSSAGQDSGNTIYF	TGTGCCAGCAGCTCAGCCGGCCAGGACTCTGGAAACACCATATATTTT
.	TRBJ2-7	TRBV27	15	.	CASSLKVGETYEQYF	TGTGCCAGCAGTTTAAAAGTGGGAGAAACCTACGAGCAGTACTTC
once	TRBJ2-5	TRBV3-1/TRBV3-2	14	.	CASSQDQGQETQYF	TGTGCCAGCAGCCAAGATCAGGGTCAAGAGACCCAGTACTTC
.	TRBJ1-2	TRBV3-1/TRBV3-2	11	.	CASSQSFGYTF	TGTGCCAGCAGCCAATCTTTTGGCTACACCTTC
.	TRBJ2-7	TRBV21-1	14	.	CASITRQGPLEQYF	TGTGCCAGCATCACGAGACAGGGTCCCCTCGAGCAGTACTTC
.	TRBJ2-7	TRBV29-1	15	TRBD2	CSVDGGRATDYEQYF	TGCAGCGTTGATGGCGGGAGGGCGACCGACTACGAGCAGTACTTC
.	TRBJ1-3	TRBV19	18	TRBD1	CASSKPGQGVYSGNTIYF	TGTGCCAGTAGTAAACCGGGACAGGGTGTTTACTCTGGAAACACCATATATTTT